This T cell receptor (beta chain) was sequenced for a study of cytomegalovirus exposure and HLA in healthy donors. Germline CDR1 and CDR2: LGHNA and YSLEER. The CDR3 is made up of 16 amino acids. Trimming cost V 3 bases and J 2 bases; bases outside gene matches: 6. Study outcomes and limitations: Specificity for CMV antigens was confirmed in vitro for a few of the CMV-associated chains. Whilst most TCR sequences proved rare, a subset of public TCRs occurred across many donors. According to the study, roughly 160 TCR beta chains were cytomegalovirus-associated.

Some clones are missing from TCRdb's copy, which holds only in-frame ones; the method was immunoSEQ multiplex PCR. The sample lists about 270,000 clones, roughly 85% occurring once. On this clone itself: What it binds is not known.

The chain uses TRBV4-3 and TRBJ1-3; 8 bases agree with TRBD1. Sequencing input: PBMCs. The receptor was isolated from a woman between 18 and 29 years old in good health and CMV-seronegative. The CDR3 spells CASSQMQGAAGNTIYF. The CDR3 nucleotides are TGCGCCAGCAGCCAGATGCAGGGGGCGGCTGGAAACACCATATATTTT.